The clone carrying this TCR beta chain was counted only a few times. Its cognate antigen is unknown. Drawing of blood for sampling happened at baseline, at cycle 4 day 1, and at cycle 7 day 1. The record originates from a study of OX40 agonist ivuxolimab in advanced cancers. At the level of the study: The treatment was a fully human IgG2 OX40 agonist, ivuxolimab. Points from the study as a whole: Part of the nonresponder group also had normalized T-cell clonal expansion that was low.

Clones were sequenced by immunoSEQ multiplex PCR, and TCRdb holds only the in-frame ones, with some missing. The sample yields 65,000 to 75,000 clones, 85% seen once. The clonotype originates from an adult with an advanced solid tumor such as melanoma, head and neck, liver or kidney cancer. This specimen was CD4+ or CD8+ T cells sorted from blood, taken in a trial of the OX40 agonist ivuxolimab.

DNA of the CDR3: TGTGCCAGCAGCTTATGGGGTTTGAACACTGAAGCTTTCTTT. It translates to CASSLWGLNTEAFF. This chain joins TRBV7-9 and TRBJ1-1, with D hard to call. Trimming removed 2 bases from V and 0 bases from J, with 7 bases in between. This CDR3 is built from 14 residues. The germline CDR1 and CDR2 sequences are SEHNR and FQNEAQ (reference sequence).